This note documents a single T cell receptor (beta chain) sequence. The antigen is undetermined. Individual cDNA molecules each received unique molecular identifiers attached to them. TCRdb independently ran MiXCR on the 5' RACE reads; one entry per CDR3 protein. The sample records tens of thousands of distinct CDR3 sequences, about 12% being singletons. This entry belongs to a study of early T cells in non-severe SARS-CoV-2 infection. Study-wide background: Alpha and beta chains were unpaired, from unsorted whole-blood bulk RNA. Study-wide results and limits: Private and CD4 specificities were missed by VDJdb matching, which favored anti-spike CD8 responses.

V shed 2 bases and J shed 7 bases, with 21 bases lying between them. CDR1 MNHEY and CDR2 SVGEGT come from the germline V gene. The CDR3 sequence is 16 residues long. The J gene is TRBJ2-7, the V gene TRBV6-2 or TRBV6-3; D is possibly TRBD1 or TRBD2 (5 bases each). The source of this sequence is an adult who was a healthcare worker with PCR-confirmed SARS-CoV-2 infection or an uninfected control (not recorded which). Sequenced: whole blood. CDR3 amino acids: CASSYGTGTGLWEQYF. CDR3 bases: TGTGCCAGCAGTTACGGTACCGGGACGGGCCTCTGGGAGCAGTACTTC.